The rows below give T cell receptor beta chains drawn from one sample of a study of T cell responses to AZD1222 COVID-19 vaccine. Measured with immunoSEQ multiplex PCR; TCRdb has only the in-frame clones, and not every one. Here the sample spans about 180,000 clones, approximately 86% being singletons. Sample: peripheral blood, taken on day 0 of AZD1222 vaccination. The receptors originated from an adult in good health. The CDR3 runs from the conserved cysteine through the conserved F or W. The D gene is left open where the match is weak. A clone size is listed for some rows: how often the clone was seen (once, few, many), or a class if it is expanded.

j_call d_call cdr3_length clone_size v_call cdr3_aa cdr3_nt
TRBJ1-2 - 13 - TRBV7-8 CASSPREFYGYTF TGTGCCAGCAGCCCTAGAGAATTTTATGGCTACACCTTC
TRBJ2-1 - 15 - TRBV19 CASSAGRSSYNEQFF TGTGCCAGTAGTGCAGGCCGGAGCTCCTACAATGAGCAGTTCTTC
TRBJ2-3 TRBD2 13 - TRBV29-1 CSVLLAGADTQYF TGCAGCGTTCTACTAGCGGGGGCAGATACGCAGTATTTT
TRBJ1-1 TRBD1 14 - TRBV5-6 CASSLGPGQFEAFF TGTGCCAGCAGCTTGGGACCGGGACAGTTTGAAGCTTTCTTT
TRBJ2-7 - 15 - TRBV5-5 CASSLVAGISYEQYF TGTGCCAGCAGCTTGGTGGCAGGGATTTCCTACGAGCAGTACTTC
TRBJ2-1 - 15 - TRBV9 CASSGGTLGDNEQFF TGTGCCAGCAGCGGAGGCACGCTAGGAGACAATGAGCAGTTCTTC
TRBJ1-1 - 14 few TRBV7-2 CASSLEWSNTEAFF TGTGCCAGCAGCTTAGAATGGAGTAACACTGAAGCTTTCTTT
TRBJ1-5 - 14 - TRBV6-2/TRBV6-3 CASSYVTGTQPQHF TGTGCCAGCAGTTACGTGACAGGTACTCAGCCCCAGCATTTT
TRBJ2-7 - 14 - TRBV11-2 CASSFSSNPYEQYF TGTGCCAGCAGCTTTTCCAGTAACCCCTACGAGCAGTACTTC
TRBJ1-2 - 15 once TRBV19 CASTERAPANYGYTF TGTGCCAGTACAGAAAGGGCGCCGGCTAACTATGGCTACACCTTC
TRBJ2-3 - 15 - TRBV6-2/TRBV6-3 CASSYERLVTDTQYF TGTGCCAGCAGTTACGAGCGCCTAGTCACAGATACGCAGTATTTT
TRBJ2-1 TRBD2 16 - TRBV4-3 CASSSNRGVSYNEQFF TGCGCCAGCAGCTCGAACCGGGGGGTATCCTACAATGAGCAGTTCTTC
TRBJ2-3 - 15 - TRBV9 CASSVASSVWDTQYF TGTGCCAGCAGCGTAGCGAGCAGTGTCTGGGATACGCAGTATTTT
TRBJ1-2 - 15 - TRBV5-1 CASSLEVRPTGGYTF TGCGCCAGCAGCTTGGAGGTTCGGCCTACTGGTGGCTACACCTTC
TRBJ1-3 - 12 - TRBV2 CASSYAGNTIYF TGTGCCAGCAGCTATGCGGGAAACACCATATATTTT
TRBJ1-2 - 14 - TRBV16 CASSQSQVGNGYTF TGTGCCAGCAGCCAATCCCAGGTCGGAAATGGCTACACCTTC
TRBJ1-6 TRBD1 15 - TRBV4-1 CASSSDRVPNSPLHF TGCGCCAGCAGCTCCGACAGGGTTCCCAATTCACCCCTCCACTTT
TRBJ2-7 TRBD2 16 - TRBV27 CASSLSGGDRAYEQYF TGTGCCAGCAGTTTATCGGGGGGGGACCGAGCCTACGAGCAGTACTTC